This TCR beta chain was captured by sequencing in a study of cytomegalovirus exposure and HLA in healthy donors. About the research overall: Earlier, fewer than 140 million unique TCR beta sequences were recovered from some 200 million T cells by an analysis. Findings of the study overall: In vitro, a few CMV-associated chains proved specific for CMV antigens. Among TCR sequences, most were rare, though some public TCRs appeared in many donors.

CDR1 and CDR2 (germline): MNHEY, SMNVEV (reference sequence). The CDR3 is made up of 13 amino acids. Note on this clone: Its matching antigen is unknown.

The PCR contained 60 Vbeta and 13 Jbeta primers. Assay: immunoSEQ multiplex PCR; the TCRdb copy retains only in-frame clones and omits some. Among about 120,000 clones listed, roughly 80% were seen once. Sequencing input: PBMCs. V gene TRBV27 combines with J gene TRBJ2-5; D is ambiguous. The closer fit of TRBJ2-7 to the DNA end suggests the J call may be wrong. This TCR was recovered from a woman in her thirties or forties in good health and CMV-seronegative. CDR3 in amino acids: CASSPTFISEQYF. The DNA for the CDR3 is TGTGCCAGCAGTCCGACCTTTATTAGCGAGCAGTACTTC.